This T cell receptor beta chain was sequenced during a study of blood T cell repertoires in COVID-19. Study overall: Donors in the United States, Italy and Spain gave samples during acute or convalescent COVID-19. The cDNA or gDNA used as material had been derived from T cells, B-cell-depleted T cells, or PBMCs.

Germline V lookup: CDR1 LNHDA, CDR2 SQIVND (reference sequence). The CDR3 extends over 13 amino acids. Trimming removed 2 bases at V and 5 bases at J, with 9 bases between. In the authors' workflow: Using reference gene primer amplification, nucleated cell counts were estimated. TCRdb keeps only in-frame clones here, not all; method: immunoSEQ multiplex PCR. That table is the source of V, J and clone size, and D and trimming were worked out from the DNA. The repertoire holds about 190,000 clones, with 84% as singletons. The sample consisted of peripheral blood. The chain recombines TRBV19 with TRBJ1-1; unclear D gene. The TCR originated in a woman in her sixties or seventies with active or convalescent COVID-19. Here the CDR3 reads CASSILGRTEAFF. CDR3 nucleotide sequence: TGTGCCAGTAGTATATTGGGGAGAACTGAAGCTTTCTTT.